The 28 T cell receptor beta chains listed next were all sequenced from one sample in a study of OX40 agonist ivuxolimab in advanced cancers. Clones were read by immunoSEQ multiplex PCR, and TCRdb kept only the in-frame ones, dropping some. The sample lists about 83,000 clones; around 80% were seen once. Material: CD4+ or CD8+ T cells sorted from blood, obtained in a trial of the OX40 agonist ivuxolimab. These TCRs come from an adult with an advanced solid tumor such as melanoma, head and neck, liver or kidney cancer.

The chain links TRBV30 to TRBJ1-4, with TRBD1 as a possible D gene (6 bases). Trimming took off 4 bases at V and 7 bases at J, with 22 bases between the two ends. Germline assignment: CDR1 GTSNPN and CDR2 SVGIG (reference sequence). This CDR3 has 16 amino acids. CDR3 bases: TGTGCCTGGATGGGGGGGGCCGGGGGCGGAAGTGAAAAACTGTTTTTT. Amino acids: CAWMGGAGGGSEKLFF. Looking up the rest from reference TRBV30 and TRBJ1-4 gives the full variable domain: SQTIHQWPATLVQPVGSPLSLECTVEGTSNPNLYWYRQAAGRGLQLLFYSVGIGQISSEVPQNLSASRPQDRQFILSSKKLLLSDSGFYLCAWMGGAGGGSEKLFFGSGTQLSVL.

This clone was observed a single time. V gene TRBV6-6 combines with J gene TRBJ2-5; D is undetermined. This CDR3 region has 16 residues. The V end lost 5 bases, the J end lost 4 bases, and 20 bases lay between the germline ends. Germline CDR1 reads MNHNY; CDR2 reads SVGAGI (reference sequence). The CDR3 loop is CASSNVGLGSGETQYF. In DNA form, the CDR3 reads TGTGCCAGCAGTAACGTAGGTTTGGGAAGTGGAGAGACCCAGTACTTC.

This chain links TRBV5-1 with TRBJ2-3, with D tentatively TRBD1 (6 bases). The CDR3 has 13 residues. CDR1 and CDR2 from the germline V gene are SGHRS and YFSETQ. Trimming removed 4 bases from V and 5 bases from J, with 11 bases in between. The CDR3 reads CASSPGQRDTQYF. The DNA of the CDR3 is TGCGCCAGCAGCCCCGGACAGCGAGATACGCAGTATTTT. The full variable domain, with the rest looked up from reference TRBV5-1 and TRBJ2-3, is KAGVTQTPRYLIKTRGQQVTLSCSPISGHRSVSWYQQTPGQGLQFLFEYFSETQRNKGNFPGRFSGRQFSNSRSEMNVSTLELGDSALYLCASSPGQRDTQYFGPGTRLTVL.

The chain combines TRBV7-2 with TRBJ2-3, with D unclear. There are 15 residues in the CDR3. The V and J ends lost 2 bases and 2 bases respectively, with 11 bases between them. The germline V gene has CDR1 SGHTA and CDR2 FQGNSA. The CDR3 loop is CASSLIGHLTDTQYF. CDR3 nucleotide sequence: TGTGCCAGCAGCTTAATAGGGCACCTCACAGATACGCAGTATTTT.

The CDR3 sequence: CASSRQGSTDTQYF. CDR3 nucleotide sequence: TGTGCCAGCAGTAGACAGGGGAGCACAGATACGCAGTATTTT. The rearrangement joins TRBV2 to TRBJ2-3; 8 positions agree with TRBD1. In germline, CDR1 is SNHLY, CDR2 FYNNEI. This CDR3 comprises 14 residues. V was pared by 5 bases and J by 0 bases, with 1 base of the junction left unmatched.

V and J are TRBV2 and TRBJ1-3; D is perhaps TRBD1 (5 bases). The CDR3 spans 13 residues. V gave up 9 bases and J gave up 1 base, with 10 bases separating them. The germline V gene encodes CDR1 SNHLY and CDR2 FYNNEI. The CDR3 sequence is CASEGTSGNTIYF. CDR3 sequence (DNA): TGTGCCAGTGAGGGGACTTCTGGAAACACCATATATTTT.

The chain combines TRBV9 with TRBJ2-5, with D tentatively TRBD1 or TRBD2 (6 bases each). CDR3 size: 16 residues. Germline CDR1 and CDR2: SGDLS and YYNGEE. V lost 0 bases and J 1 base, leaving 13 bases between the germline ends. CDR3 region: CASSVGGAPLQETQYF. The CDR3 coding sequence is TGTGCCAGCAGCGTAGGGGGGGCCCCTCTCCAAGAGACCCAGTACTTC.

This rearrangement joins TRBV25-1 to TRBJ2-5, with a weak D call TRBD2 (5 bases). Per the germline V gene, CDR1 is MGHDK and CDR2 is SYGVNS. V lost 6 bases to trimming and J lost 3 bases, with 11 bases between them. This CDR3 has 13 amino acids. CDR3 sequence reads: CASRSGSKETQYF. CDR3 nucleotide sequence: TGTGCCAGCAGGAGCGGCAGCAAAGAGACCCAGTACTTC. The variable domain in full, with the rest retrieved from reference TRBV25-1 and TRBJ2-5, is EADIYQTPRYLVIGTGKKITLECSQTMGHDKMYWYQQDPGMELHLIHYSYGVNSTEKGDLSSESTVSRIRTEHFPLTLESARPSHTSQYLCASRSGSKETQYFGPGTRLLVL.

This clone turned up a few times. This chain uses TRBV2 with TRBJ1-1; D gene uncertain. Germline loops: CDR1 SNHLY, CDR2 FYNNEI. The CDR3 runs to 11 residues. V was shortened by 5 bases and J by 10 bases, with 11 bases between the two germline ends. The CDR3 here is CASSYDSGAFF. CDR3 DNA sequence: TGTGCCAGCAGTTATGATTCGGGAGCTTTCTTT.

The chain carries TRBV19 and TRBJ2-3, with D maybe TRBD2 (6 bases). CDR1 and CDR2 from the germline V gene are LNHDA and SQIVND (reference sequence). V lost 7 bases to trimming and J lost 0 bases, with 20 bases between them. The CDR3 spans 17 residues. The CDR3, as DNA: TGTGCCAGTATGGGTGGAGGAGCGGGCGGCAGCACAGATACGCAGTATTTT. Translating it yields CASMGGGAGGSTDTQYF.

V usage is TRBV7-8 and J usage is TRBJ1-4, with TRBD1 as a possible D gene (6 bases). CDR1 is SGHVS, CDR2 FQNEAQ, per germline. V gave up 2 bases and J gave up 8 bases, with 12 bases separating them. The CDR3 sequence is 14 residues long. CDR3 loop: CASSLRPGAEKLFF. CDR3 DNA: TGTGCCAGCAGCTTACGGCCAGGGGCCGAAAAACTGTTTTTT.

The chain couples TRBV9 to TRBJ2-5, with TRBD1 identical over 11 bases. The junction had 18 bases not matched to a gene; V was cut back by 7 bases and J by 7 bases. The germline V gene has CDR1 SGDLS and CDR2 YYNGEE. CDR3 length: 17 residues. CDR3 nucleotide sequence: TGTGCCAGCGAGTCAGGGGAGGGGACAGGGGGGTTCGGGACCCAGTACTTC. Translating it yields CASESGEGTGGFGTQYF.

The chain carries TRBV19 and TRBJ2-7; tentatively, D is TRBD2 (7 bases). The CDR3 length is 14 residues. V was pared by 4 bases and J by 2 bases, with 12 bases between. Germline CDR1 is LNHDA and CDR2 is SQIVND (reference sequence). CDR3 amino acids: CASSTGGGAYEQYF. DNA of the CDR3: TGTGCCAGTAGTACAGGAGGGGGGGCCTACGAGCAGTACTTC. The whole variable domain, filled in from reference TRBV19 and TRBJ2-7, reads DGGITQSPKYLFRKEGQNVTLSCEQNLNHDAMYWYRQDPGQGLRLIYYSQIVNDFQKGDIAEGYSVSREKKESFPLTVTSAQKNPTAFYLCASSTGGGAYEQYFGPGTRLTVT.

Turning to this clone: Germline and junction disagree at one end, which may indicate a read error. The CDR3 bases are TGTGCCAGCAGTTTTGGACTAGCGGGGGGAAACAAGGAGCAGTTCTTC. It translates to CASSFGLAGGNKEQFF. The V call is TRBV28, the J call TRBJ2-1, with TRBD2 identical over 14 bases. Germline V lookup: CDR1 MDHEN, CDR2 SYDVKM. This CDR3 comprises 16 residues.

V gene TRBV5-1 combines with J gene TRBJ1-6; D is ambiguous. CDR3 length: 16 residues. V was pared by 4 bases and J by 0 bases, with 11 bases between. The germline gives CDR1 SGHRS, CDR2 YFSETQ. CDR3 DNA: TGCGCCAGCAGCGGCCTCGAGAGCTCCTATAATTCACCCCTCCACTTT. It encodes CASSGLESSYNSPLHF.

The J gene is TRBJ1-3, the V gene TRBV7-2; D not resolved. There are 14 residues in the CDR3. CDR1 SGHTA and CDR2 FQGNSA come from the germline V gene. Trimming took 6 bases from V and 0 from J, leaving 9 bases between them. The CDR3 reads CASRVEGSGNTIYF. Here the CDR3 DNA reads TGTGCCAGCAGGGTGGAGGGCTCTGGAAACACCATATATTTT.

This clone appeared a single time. The chain links TRBV4-3 to TRBJ1-3; D is perhaps TRBD1 (6 bases). The germline V and J ends were trimmed by 1 base and 4 bases, with 17 bases remaining between them. The CDR3 totals 17 residues. Germline CDR1 and CDR2: LGHNA and YSLEER. The CDR3 region has the DNA TGCGCCAGCAGCCAAGGCAGGCTCGCAGGGGAAGGAAACACCATATATTTT. This gives the protein CASSQGRLAGEGNTIYF.

The chain is built from TRBV11-3 and TRBJ2-7; no clear D gene. Germline CDR1 reads SGHNT; CDR2 reads YENEEA. The ends were cut back, 0 bases at V and 3 bases at J, with 6 bases in the middle. This CDR3 is built from 13 residues. The CDR3 spells CASSLDSNYEQYF. In nucleotides, the CDR3 is TGTGCCAGCAGCTTAGACTCCAACTACGAGCAGTACTTC.

J is TRBJ2-5 and V is TRBV6-4, with TRBD2 identical over 12 bases. The CDR3 has 15 amino acids. The V segment lost 4 bases and the J segment 4 bases; nucleotides outside the gene matches: 4. The germline V gene has CDR1 MRHNA and CDR2 SNTAGT. CDR3 in DNA: TGTGCCAGCAGTGCTAGCGGGGGGGCCGGAGAGACCCAGTACTTC. It encodes CASSASGGAGETQYF.

The chain is built from TRBV28 and TRBJ2-2, with D maybe TRBD2 (5 bases). The CDR3 contains 13 residues. The V end was cut by 6 bases, the J end by 2 bases, with 7 bases between. Germline V lookup: CDR1 MDHEN, CDR2 SYDVKM. The CDR3, as DNA: TGTGCCAGCAGGGACTTCAACACCGGGGAGCTGTTTTTT. Its protein product is CASRDFNTGELFF.

The gene calls are TRBV2 and TRBJ1-6, with D unclear. Germline assignment: CDR1 SNHLY and CDR2 FYNNEI. The length of the CDR3 is 12 residues. The V and J ends lost 6 bases and 8 bases respectively, with 8 bases between them. The DNA for the CDR3 is TGTGCCAGCAGCGCCGACGATTCACCCCTCCACTTT. Protein sequence: CASSADDSPLHF.

The CDR3 DNA reads as TGTGCCAGCAGTTTAGGAGGGGGCCTGGGGCAGTTCTTC. Protein product: CASSLGGGLGQFF. This chain joins TRBV27 and TRBJ2-1; D might be TRBD1 (7 bases). The CDR3 covers 13 residues. The V end was cut by 2 bases, the J end by 12 bases, with 14 bases between. Germline lookup yields CDR1 MNHEY and CDR2 SMNVEV (reference sequence).

The rearrangement joins TRBV7-2 to TRBJ1-1; D may be TRBD1 (5 bases). The germline V gene has CDR1 SGHTA and CDR2 FQGNSA. Trimming pared 4 bases from V and 2 bases from J, leaving 11 bases between. This CDR3 is 14 amino acids long. DNA for the CDR3: TGTGCCAGCAGCTCCCTGGGACCCAACACTGAAGCTTTCTTT. It yields the protein CASSSLGPNTEAFF.

The V and J genes are TRBV5-1 and TRBJ2-7; TRBD1 aligns across 9 bases. Germline values: CDR1 SGHRS, CDR2 YFSETQ. The J segment lost 5 bases and the V segment lost 4 bases, leaving 7 bases of the junction unmatched. This CDR3 region has 14 residues. The CDR3 sequence is CASSRGTGNHEQYF. Here the CDR3 DNA reads TGCGCCAGCAGCAGGGGGACAGGGAACCACGAGCAGTACTTC.

This rearrangement joins TRBV4-2 to TRBJ2-3; TRBD2 matches 10 bases. Per germline, CDR1 LGHNA and CDR2 YNFKEQ. This CDR3 spans 15 amino acids. The V gene end was trimmed by 1 base and the J gene end by 11 bases; junction bases not matched to a gene: 9. CDR3 amino acids: CASSQGGAGGNKQYF. CDR3 in DNA: TGTGCCAGCAGCCAAGGTGGAGCGGGGGGGAACAAGCAGTATTTT.

This chain links TRBV7-6 with TRBJ2-1; a possible D gene is TRBD2 (5 bases). Germline CDR1 and CDR2: SGHVS and FNYEAQ. The CDR3 consists of 14 residues. Trimming removed 6 bases from V and 5 bases from J, with 14 bases in between. CDR3 sequence reads: CASSRGNRDNEQFF. CDR3 sequence (DNA): TGTGCCAGCAGTCGAGGGAATAGGGACAATGAGCAGTTCTTC.

This clone was counted a single time. This chain connects TRBV12-5 to TRBJ2-5; 10 nucleotides agree with TRBD1. The CDR3 has 14 amino acids. Germline CDR1 is LGHNT and CDR2 is FRNRAP. The V gene end was trimmed by 1 base and the J gene end by 5 bases; junction bases not matched to a gene: 1. CDR3 residues: CASGLGTGGETQYF. In DNA, the CDR3 is TGTGCTAGTGGTTTGGGGACAGGGGGTGAGACCCAGTACTTC. Full variable domain (remainder filled in from reference TRBV12-5 and TRBJ2-5): DARVTQTPRHKVTEMGQEVTMRCQPILGHNTVFWYRQTMMQGLELLAYFRNRAPLDDSGMPKDRFSAEMPDATLATLKIQPSEPRDSAVYFCASGLGTGGETQYFGPGTRLLVL.

The chain couples TRBV27 to TRBJ2-7; possible D gene TRBD1, 6 bases. V gave up 5 bases and J gave up 1 base, with 15 bases separating them. Germline V lookup: CDR1 MNHEY, CDR2 SMNVEV (reference sequence). CDR3 length: 15 residues. The CDR3 is CASSRSPGESYEQYF. The CDR3 bases are TGTGCCAGCAGTCGAAGTCCAGGGGAATCCTACGAGCAGTACTTC.